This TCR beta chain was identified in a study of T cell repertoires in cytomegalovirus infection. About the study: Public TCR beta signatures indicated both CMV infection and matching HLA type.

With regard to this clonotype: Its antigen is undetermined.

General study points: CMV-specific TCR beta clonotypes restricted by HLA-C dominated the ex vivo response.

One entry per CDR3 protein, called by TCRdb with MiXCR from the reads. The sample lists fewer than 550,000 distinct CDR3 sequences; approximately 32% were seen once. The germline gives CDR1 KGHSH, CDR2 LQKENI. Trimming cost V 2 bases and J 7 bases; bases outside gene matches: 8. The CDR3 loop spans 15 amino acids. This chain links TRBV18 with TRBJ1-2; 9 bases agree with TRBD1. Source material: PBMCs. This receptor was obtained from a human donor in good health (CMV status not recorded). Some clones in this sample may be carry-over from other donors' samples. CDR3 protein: CASSPTYGDRVGYTF. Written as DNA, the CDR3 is TGTGCCAGCTCACCAACGTACGGGGACAGGGTTGGCTACACCTTC.